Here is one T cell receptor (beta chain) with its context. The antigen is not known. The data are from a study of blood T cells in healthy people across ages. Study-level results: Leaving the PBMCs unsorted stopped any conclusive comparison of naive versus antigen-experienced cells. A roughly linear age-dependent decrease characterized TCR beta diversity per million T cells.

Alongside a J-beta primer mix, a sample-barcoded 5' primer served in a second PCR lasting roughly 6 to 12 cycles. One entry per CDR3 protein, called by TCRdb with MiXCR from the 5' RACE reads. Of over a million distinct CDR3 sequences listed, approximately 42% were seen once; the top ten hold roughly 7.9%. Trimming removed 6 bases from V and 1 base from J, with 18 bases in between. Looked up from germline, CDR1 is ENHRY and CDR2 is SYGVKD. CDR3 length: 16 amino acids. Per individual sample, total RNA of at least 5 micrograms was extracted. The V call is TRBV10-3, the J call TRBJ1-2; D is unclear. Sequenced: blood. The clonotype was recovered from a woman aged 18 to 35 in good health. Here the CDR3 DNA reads TGTGCCATCAGGGTCCCCCACAGTCCAATTAACTATGGCTACACCTTC. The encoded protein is CAIRVPHSPINYGYTF.